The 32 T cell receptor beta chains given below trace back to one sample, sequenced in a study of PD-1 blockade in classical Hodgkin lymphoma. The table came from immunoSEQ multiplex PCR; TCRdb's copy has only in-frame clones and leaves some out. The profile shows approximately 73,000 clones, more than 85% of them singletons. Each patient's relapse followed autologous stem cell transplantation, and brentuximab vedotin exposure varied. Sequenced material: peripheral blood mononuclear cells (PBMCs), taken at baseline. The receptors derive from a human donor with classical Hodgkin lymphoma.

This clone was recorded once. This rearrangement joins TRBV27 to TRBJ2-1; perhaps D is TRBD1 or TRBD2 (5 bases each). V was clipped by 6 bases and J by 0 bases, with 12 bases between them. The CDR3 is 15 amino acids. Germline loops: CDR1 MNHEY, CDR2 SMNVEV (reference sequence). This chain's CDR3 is CASSGPGSSYNEQFF. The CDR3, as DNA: TGTGCCAGCAGCGGACCAGGGAGCTCCTACAATGAGCAGTTCTTC.

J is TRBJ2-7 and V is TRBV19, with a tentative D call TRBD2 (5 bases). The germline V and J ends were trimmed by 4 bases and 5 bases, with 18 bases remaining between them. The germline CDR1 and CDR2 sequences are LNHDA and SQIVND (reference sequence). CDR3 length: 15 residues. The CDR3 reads CASSTLAGEVHEQYF. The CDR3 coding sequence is TGTGCCAGTAGTACCCTAGCAGGAGAGGTCCACGAGCAGTACTTC.

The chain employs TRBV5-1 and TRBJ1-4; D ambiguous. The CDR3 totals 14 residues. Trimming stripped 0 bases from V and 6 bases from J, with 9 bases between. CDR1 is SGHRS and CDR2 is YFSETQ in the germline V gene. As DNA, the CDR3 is TGCGCCAGCAGCTTGGTAGGTCATTATGAAAAACTGTTTTTT. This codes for CASSLVGHYEKLFF.

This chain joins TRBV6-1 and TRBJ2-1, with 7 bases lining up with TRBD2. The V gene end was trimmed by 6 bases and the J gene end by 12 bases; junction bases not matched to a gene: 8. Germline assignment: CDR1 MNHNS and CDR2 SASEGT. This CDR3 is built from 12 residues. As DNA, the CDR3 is TGTGCCAGCAGCCGGGTCCCGGGGGGGCAGTTCTTC. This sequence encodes CASSRVPGGQFF.

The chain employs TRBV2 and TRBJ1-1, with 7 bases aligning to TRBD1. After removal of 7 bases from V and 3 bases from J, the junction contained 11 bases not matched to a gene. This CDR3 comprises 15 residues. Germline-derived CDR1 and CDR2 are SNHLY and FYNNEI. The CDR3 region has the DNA TGTGCCAGCACCCCCCCCAGGGGGTTGGACACTGAAGCTTTCTTT. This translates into CASTPPRGLDTEAFF.

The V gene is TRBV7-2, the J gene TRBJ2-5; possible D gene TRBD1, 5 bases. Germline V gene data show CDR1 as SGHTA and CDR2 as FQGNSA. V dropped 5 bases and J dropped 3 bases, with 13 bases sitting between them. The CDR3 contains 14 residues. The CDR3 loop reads CASSRGLVEETQYF. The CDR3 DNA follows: TGTGCCAGCAGCAGGGGATTAGTAGAAGAGACCCAGTACTTC.

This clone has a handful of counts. DNA of the CDR3: TGCGCCAGCTGGGGGGAGGGCTACGAGCAGTACTTC. Translation gives CASWGEGYEQYF. V and J are TRBV5-1 and TRBJ2-7; 7 bases agree with TRBD2. Germline CDR1 reads SGHRS; CDR2 reads YFSETQ. This CDR3 is built from 12 residues. J lost 3 bases, V lost 7 bases, and 4 bases had no gene match.

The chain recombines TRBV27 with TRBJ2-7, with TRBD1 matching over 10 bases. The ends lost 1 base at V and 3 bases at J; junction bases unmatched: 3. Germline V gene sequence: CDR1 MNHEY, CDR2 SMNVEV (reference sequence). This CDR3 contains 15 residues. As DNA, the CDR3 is TGTGCCAGCAGTTTATTTGGGACAGGGGTCTACGAGCAGTACTTC. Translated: CASSLFGTGVYEQYF.

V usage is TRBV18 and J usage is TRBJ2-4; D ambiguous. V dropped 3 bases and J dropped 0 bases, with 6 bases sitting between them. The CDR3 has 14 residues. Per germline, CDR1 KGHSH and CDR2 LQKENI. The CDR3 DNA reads TGTGCCAGCTCACCGGCAGAAGCCAAAAACATTCAGTACTTC. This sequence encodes CASSPAEAKNIQYF.

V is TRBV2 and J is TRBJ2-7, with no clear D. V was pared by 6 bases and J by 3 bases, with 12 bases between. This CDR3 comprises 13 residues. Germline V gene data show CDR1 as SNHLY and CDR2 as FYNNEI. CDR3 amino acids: CASRATELYEQYF. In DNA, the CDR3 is TGTGCCAGCAGAGCTACTGAACTCTACGAGCAGTACTTC.

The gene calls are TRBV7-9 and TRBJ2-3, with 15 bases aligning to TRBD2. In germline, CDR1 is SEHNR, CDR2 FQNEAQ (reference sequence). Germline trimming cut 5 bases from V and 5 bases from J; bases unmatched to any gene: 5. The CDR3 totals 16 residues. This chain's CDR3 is CASSGLAGGLGDTQYF. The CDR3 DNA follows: TGTGCCAGCAGCGGACTAGCGGGGGGGCTGGGAGATACGCAGTATTTT.

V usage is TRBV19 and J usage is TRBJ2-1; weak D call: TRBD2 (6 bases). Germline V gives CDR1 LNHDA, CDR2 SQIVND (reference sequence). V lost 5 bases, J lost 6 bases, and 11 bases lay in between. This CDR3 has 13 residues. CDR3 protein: CASSPGTFNEQFF. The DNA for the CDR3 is TGTGCCAGTAGTCCGGGGACTTTCAATGAGCAGTTCTTC. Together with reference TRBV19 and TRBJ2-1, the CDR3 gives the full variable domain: DGGITQSPKYLFRKEGQNVTLSCEQNLNHDAMYWYRQDPGQGLRLIYYSQIVNDFQKGDIAEGYSVSREKKESFPLTVTSAQKNPTAFYLCASSPGTFNEQFFGPGTRLTVL.

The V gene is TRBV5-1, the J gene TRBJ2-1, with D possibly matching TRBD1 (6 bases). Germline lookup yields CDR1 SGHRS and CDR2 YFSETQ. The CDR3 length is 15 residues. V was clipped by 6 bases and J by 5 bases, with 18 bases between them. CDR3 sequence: CASILDSSSNNEQFF. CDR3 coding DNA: TGCGCCAGCATCCTGGACAGTTCTTCAAACAATGAGCAGTTCTTC. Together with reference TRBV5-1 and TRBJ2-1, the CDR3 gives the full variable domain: KAGVTQTPRYLIKTRGQQVTLSCSPISGHRSVSWYQQTPGQGLQFLFEYFSETQRNKGNFPGRFSGRQFSNSRSEMNVSTLELGDSALYLCASILDSSSNNEQFFGPGTRLTVL.

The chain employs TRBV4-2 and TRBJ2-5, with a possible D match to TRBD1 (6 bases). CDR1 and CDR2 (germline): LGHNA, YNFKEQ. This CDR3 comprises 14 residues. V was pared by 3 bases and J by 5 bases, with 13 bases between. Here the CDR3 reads CASSQSLGGETQYF. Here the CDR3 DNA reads TGTGCCAGCAGCCAGTCCCTAGGGGGTGAGACCCAGTACTTC.

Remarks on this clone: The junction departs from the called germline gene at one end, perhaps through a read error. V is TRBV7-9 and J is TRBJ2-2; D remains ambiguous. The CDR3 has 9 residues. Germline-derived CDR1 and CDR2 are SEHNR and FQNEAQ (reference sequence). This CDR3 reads CASTVELFF. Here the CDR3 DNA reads TGTGCCAGCACCGTGGAGCTGTTTTTT.

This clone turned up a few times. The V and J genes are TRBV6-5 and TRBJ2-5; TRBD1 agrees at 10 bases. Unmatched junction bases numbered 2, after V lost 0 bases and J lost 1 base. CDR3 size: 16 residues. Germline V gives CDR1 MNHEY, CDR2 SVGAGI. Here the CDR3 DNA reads TGTGCCAGCAGTTACTCGAGGACAGGGGGCCAAGAGACCCAGTACTTC. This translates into CASSYSRTGGQETQYF.

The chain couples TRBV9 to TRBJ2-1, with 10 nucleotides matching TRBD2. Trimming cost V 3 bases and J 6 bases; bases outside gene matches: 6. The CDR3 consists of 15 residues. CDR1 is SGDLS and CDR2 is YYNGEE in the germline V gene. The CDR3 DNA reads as TGTGCCAGCAGCGGACCCGGACTAGCGGCCAATGAGCAGTTCTTC. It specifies CASSGPGLAANEQFF.

The CDR3 nucleotides are TGTGCCAGCAGCTTAGTTCCGGGACAGGGTACTGAAGCTTTCTTT. The encoded protein is CASSLVPGQGTEAFF. The chain carries TRBV7-9 and TRBJ1-1, with 9 bases lining up with TRBD1. The V segment lost 1 base and the J segment 5 bases; nucleotides outside the gene matches: 5. The CDR3 loop spans 15 amino acids. Germline CDR1 SEHNR, CDR2 FQNEAQ (reference sequence). The full variable domain, with the rest looked up from reference TRBV7-9 and TRBJ1-1, is DTGVSQNPRHKITKRGQNVTFRCDPISEHNRLYWYRQTLGQGPEFLTYFQNEAQLEKSRLLSDRFSAERPKGSFSTLEIQRTEQGDSAMYLCASSLVPGQGTEAFFGQGTRLTVV.

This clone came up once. DNA for the CDR3: TGTGCCATCGGGCCTGTCAATCAGCCCCAGCATTTT. Protein product: CAIGPVNQPQHF. The chain recombines TRBV6-6 with TRBJ1-5; no clear D gene. The V end was cut by 10 bases, the J end by 3 bases, with 10 bases between. This CDR3 contains 12 residues. Germline CDR1 and CDR2: MNHNY and SVGAGI (reference sequence).

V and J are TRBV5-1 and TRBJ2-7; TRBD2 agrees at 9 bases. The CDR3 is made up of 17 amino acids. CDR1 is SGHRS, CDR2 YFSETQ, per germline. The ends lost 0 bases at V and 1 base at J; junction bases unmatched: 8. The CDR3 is CASSLVVASGVSYEQYF. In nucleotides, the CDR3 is TGCGCCAGCAGCTTGGTGGTGGCTAGCGGGGTGTCCTACGAGCAGTACTTC.

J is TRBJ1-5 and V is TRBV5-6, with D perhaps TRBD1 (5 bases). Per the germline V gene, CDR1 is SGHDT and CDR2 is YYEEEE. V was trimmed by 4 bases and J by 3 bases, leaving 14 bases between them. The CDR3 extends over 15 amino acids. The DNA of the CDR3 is TGTGCCAGCAGCGACGGTTCGGGGGTCAATCAGCCCCAGCATTTT. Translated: CASSDGSGVNQPQHF.

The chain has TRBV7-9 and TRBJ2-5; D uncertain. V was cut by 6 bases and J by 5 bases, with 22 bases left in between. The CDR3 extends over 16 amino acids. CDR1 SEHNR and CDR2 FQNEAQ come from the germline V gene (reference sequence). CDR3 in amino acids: CASRNLGPHLSETQYF. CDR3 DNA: TGTGCCAGCAGAAACCTAGGACCCCATCTTTCGGAGACCCAGTACTTC. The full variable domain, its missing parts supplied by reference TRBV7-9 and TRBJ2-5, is DTGVSQNPRHKITKRGQNVTFRCDPISEHNRLYWYRQTLGQGPEFLTYFQNEAQLEKSRLLSDRFSAERPKGSFSTLEIQRTEQGDSAMYLCASRNLGPHLSETQYFGPGTRLLVL.

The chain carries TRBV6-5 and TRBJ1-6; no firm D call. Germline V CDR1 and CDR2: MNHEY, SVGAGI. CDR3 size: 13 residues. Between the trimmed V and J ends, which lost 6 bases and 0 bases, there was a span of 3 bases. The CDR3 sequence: CASRDSYNSPLHF. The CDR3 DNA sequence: TGTGCCAGCAGAGACTCCTATAATTCACCCCTCCACTTT.

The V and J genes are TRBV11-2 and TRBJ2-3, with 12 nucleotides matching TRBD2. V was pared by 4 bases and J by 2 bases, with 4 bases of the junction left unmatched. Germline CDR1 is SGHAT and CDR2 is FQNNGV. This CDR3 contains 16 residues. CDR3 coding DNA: TGTGCCAGCAGCTCCGGACTAGCGGGGAACACAGATACGCAGTATTTT. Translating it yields CASSSGLAGNTDTQYF.

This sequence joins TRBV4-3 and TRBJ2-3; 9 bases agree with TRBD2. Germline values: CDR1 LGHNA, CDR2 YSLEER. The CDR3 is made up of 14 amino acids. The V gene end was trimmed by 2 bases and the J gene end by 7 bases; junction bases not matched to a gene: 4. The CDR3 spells CASSQLGTSHTQYF. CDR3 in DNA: TGCGCCAGCAGCCAACTCGGGACTAGCCATACGCAGTATTTT.

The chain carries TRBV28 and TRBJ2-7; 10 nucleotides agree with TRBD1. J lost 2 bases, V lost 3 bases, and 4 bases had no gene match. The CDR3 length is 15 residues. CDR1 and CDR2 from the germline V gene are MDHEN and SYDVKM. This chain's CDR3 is CASSLTGGSPYEQYF. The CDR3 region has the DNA TGTGCCAGCAGTTTGACAGGGGGCTCTCCCTACGAGCAGTACTTC. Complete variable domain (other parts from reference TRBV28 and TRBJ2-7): DVKVTQSSRYLVKRTGEKVFLECVQDMDHENMFWYRQDPGLGLRLIYFSYDVKMKEKGDIPEGYSVSREKKERFSLILESASTNQTSMYLCASSLTGGSPYEQYFGPGTRLTVT.

This chain's CDR3 is CASSLAGGRVYEQYF. In DNA, the CDR3 is TGTGCCAGCAGCTTAGCCGGGGGGAGAGTCTACGAGCAGTACTTC. The chain carries TRBV11-2 and TRBJ2-7, with 7 nucleotides matching TRBD2. The V segment lost 1 base and the J segment 3 bases; nucleotides outside the gene matches: 6. Germline values: CDR1 SGHAT, CDR2 FQNNGV. This CDR3 comprises 15 residues.

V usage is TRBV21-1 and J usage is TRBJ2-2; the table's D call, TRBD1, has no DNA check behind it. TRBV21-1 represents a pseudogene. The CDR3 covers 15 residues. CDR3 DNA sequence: TGTGCCAGCAGCAAGGCGGCAGGGGGTACCGGGGAGCTGTTTTTT. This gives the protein CASSKAAGGTGELFF.

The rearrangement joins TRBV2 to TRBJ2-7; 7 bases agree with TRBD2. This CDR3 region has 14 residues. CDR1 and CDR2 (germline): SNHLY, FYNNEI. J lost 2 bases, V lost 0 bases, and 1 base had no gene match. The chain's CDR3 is CASSEARGTYEQYF. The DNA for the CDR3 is TGTGCCAGCAGTGAAGCGCGGGGGACCTACGAGCAGTACTTC.

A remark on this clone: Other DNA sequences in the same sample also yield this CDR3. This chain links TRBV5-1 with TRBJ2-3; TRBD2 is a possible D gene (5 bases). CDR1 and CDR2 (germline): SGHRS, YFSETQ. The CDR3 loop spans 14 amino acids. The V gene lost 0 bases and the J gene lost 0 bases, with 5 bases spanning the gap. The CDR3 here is CASSLGGSTDTQYF. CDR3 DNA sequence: TGCGCCAGCAGCTTGGGAGGGAGCACAGATACGCAGTATTTT.

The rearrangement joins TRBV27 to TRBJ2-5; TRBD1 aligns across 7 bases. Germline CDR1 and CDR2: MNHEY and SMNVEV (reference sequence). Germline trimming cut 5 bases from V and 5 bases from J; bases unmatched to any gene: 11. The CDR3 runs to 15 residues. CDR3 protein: CASSGDSTLGETQYF. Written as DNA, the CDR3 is TGTGCCAGCAGTGGGGACAGTACTCTGGGGGAGACCCAGTACTTC.

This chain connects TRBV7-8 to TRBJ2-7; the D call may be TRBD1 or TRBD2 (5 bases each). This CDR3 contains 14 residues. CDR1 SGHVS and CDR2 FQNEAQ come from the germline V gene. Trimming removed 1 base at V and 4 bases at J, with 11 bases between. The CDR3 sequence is CASSLVPGTYEQYF. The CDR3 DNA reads TGTGCCAGCAGCTTAGTCCCCGGGACGTACGAGCAGTACTTC. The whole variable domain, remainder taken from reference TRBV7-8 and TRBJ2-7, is GAGVSQSPRYKVAKRGQDVALRCDPISGHVSLFWYQQALGQGPEFLTYFQNEAQLDKSGLPSDRFFAERPEGSVSTLKIQRTQQEDSAVYLCASSLVPGTYEQYFGPGTRLTVT.